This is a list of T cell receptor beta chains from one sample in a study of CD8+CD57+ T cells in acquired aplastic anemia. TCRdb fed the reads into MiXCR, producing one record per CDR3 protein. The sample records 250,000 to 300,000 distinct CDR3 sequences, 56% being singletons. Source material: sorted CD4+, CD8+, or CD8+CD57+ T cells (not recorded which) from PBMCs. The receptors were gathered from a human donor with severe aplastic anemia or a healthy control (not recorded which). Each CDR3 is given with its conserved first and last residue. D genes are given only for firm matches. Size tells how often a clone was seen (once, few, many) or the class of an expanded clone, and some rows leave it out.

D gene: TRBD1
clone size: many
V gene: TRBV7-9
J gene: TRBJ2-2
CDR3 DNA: TGTGCCAGCAGCCCCGGGGGGCTGTGGGGACAGGGAACCGGGGAGCTGTTTTTT
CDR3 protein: CASSPGGLWGQGTGELFF

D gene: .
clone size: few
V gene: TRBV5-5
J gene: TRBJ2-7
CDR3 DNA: TGTGCCAGCGTACTTGACTGGGGCCCCTCCTACGAGCAGTACTTC
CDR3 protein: CASVLDWGPSYEQYF

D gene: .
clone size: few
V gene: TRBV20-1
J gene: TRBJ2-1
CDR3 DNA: TGCAGTGCTAGAGGAGGGGGGGAAGCCAATGAGCAGTTCTTC
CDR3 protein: CSARGGGEANEQFF

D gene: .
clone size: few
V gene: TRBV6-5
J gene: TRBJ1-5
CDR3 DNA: TGTGCCAGCAGAGCATCGAGCAATCAGCCCCAGCATTTT
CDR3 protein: CASRASSNQPQHF

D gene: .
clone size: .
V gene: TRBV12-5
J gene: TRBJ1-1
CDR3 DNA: TGTGCCAGCAGTATCCAGACAGTCGGGGCTGAAGCTTTCTTT
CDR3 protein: CASSIQTVGAEAFF

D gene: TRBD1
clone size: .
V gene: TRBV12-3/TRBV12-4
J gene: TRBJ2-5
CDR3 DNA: TGTGCCAGCAGTCCCTCCGGGACAGCGGATCAAGAGACCCAGTACTTC
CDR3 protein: CASSPSGTADQETQYF

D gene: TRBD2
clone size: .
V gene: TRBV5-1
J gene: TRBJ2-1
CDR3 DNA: TGCGCCAGCAGCTTACTAGCGGCCCTAGGAAATGAGCAGTTCTTC
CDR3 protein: CASSLLAALGNEQFF

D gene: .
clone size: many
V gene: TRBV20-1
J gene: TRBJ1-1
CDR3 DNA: TGCAGTGCTAGAGATGAACTCGATGCCCCTTTT
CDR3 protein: CSARDELDAPF

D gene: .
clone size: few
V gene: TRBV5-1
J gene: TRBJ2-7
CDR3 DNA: TGCGCCAGCAGCTTGTTCCTGGAGGGGAACGAGCAGTACTTC
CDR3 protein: CASSLFLEGNEQYF

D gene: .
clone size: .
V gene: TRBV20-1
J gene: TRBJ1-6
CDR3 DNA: TGCAGTGCTAGCGGCCGGGGTCGGTTCATATTT
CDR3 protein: CSASGRGRFIF

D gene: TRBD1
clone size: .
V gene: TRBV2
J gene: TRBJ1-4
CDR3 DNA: TGTGCCAGCAGTGAACCGGGACAGAGGCATGAAAAACTGTTTTTT
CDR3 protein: CASSEPGQRHEKLFF

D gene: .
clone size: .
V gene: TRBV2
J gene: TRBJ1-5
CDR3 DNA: TGTGCCAGCAACGGAGGGACACTACTGGAGCCCCAGCATTTT
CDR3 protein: CASNGGTLLEPQHF

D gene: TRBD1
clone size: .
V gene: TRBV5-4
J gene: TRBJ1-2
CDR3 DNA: TGTGCCAGCAGCAGAGAGACGCGGGACAGATATGGCTACACCTTC
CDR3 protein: CASSRETRDRYGYTF

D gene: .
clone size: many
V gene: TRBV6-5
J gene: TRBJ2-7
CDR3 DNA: TGTGCCAGCCACGATGAGGTTACCTACGAGCAGTACTTC
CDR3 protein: CASHDEVTYEQYF

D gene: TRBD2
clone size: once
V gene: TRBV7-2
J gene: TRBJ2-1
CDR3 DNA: TGTGCCAGCAGCTTGGGACTAGCGGGGGGAAGGTTCTTC
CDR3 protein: CASSLGLAGGRFF

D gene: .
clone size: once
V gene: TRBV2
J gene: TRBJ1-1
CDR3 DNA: TGTGCCAGCAGACGGGGGGCACAGGACACTGAAGCTTTCTTT
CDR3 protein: CASRRGAQDTEAFF

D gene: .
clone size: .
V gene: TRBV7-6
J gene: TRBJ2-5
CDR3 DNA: TGTGCCAGCAGCCCCCCTAGCCAAGAGACCCAGTACTTC
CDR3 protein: CASSPPSQETQYF

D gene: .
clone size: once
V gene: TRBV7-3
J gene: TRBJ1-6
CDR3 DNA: TGTGCCAGCAGCTTACCCGGTGGGGCAGGGGCATGCGTTAAGTCCCTCCACTTT
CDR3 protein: CASSLPGGAGACVKSLHF

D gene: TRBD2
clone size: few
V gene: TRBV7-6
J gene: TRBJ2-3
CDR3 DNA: TGTGCCAGCAGCTTGGGACTAGCGGCGGATACGCAGTATTTT
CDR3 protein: CASSLGLAADTQYF

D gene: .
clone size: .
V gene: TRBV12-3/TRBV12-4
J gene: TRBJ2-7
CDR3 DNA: TGTGCCAGCAACCAAGGGAGCAGGGTCACCGGGGAGCAGTACTTC
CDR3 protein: CASNQGSRVTGEQYF

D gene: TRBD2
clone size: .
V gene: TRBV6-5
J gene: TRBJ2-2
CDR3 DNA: TGTGCCAGCAGTTACTCGAGCGGGGGAAGGGGGAGGAGGACCGGGGAGCTGTTTTTT
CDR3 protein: CASSYSSGGRGRRTGELFF

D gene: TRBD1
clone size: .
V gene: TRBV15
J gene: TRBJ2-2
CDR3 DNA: TGTGCCACCAGCTCACGACAGGGGAGCGCCGGGGAGCTGTTTTTT
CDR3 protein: CATSSRQGSAGELFF

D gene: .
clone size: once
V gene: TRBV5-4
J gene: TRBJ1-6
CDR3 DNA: TGTGCCAGCAGCCTAACTTCCTATAATTCACCCCTCCACTTT
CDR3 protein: CASSLTSYNSPLHF

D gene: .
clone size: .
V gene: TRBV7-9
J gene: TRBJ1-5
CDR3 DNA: TGTGCCAGCAGTCACCAGGGTCAGCCCCAGCATTTT
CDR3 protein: CASSHQGQPQHF

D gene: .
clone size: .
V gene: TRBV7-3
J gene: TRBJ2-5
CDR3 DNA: TGTGCCAGCAGCGAAACAGGGACTGAGACCCAGTACTTC
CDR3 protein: CASSETGTETQYF

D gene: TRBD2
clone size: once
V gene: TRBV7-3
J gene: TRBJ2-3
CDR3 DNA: TGTGCCAGCAGCGCACTAGCGGGAGGGCCATTTTTTACGCAGTATTTT
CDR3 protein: CASSALAGGPFFTQYF

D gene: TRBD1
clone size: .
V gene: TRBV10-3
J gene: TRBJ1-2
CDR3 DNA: TGTGCCATCAGGGAAGGTCCCCTAACAGGGGACGGCTACACCTTC
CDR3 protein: CAIREGPLTGDGYTF

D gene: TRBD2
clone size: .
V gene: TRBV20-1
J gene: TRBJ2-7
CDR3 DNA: TGCAGTGCTAGTAGGACTAGCGGGGTCCCCTACGAGCAGTACTTC
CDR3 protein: CSASRTSGVPYEQYF

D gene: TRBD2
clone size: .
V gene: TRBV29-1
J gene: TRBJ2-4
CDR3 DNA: TGCAGCGTCCCCGGTACAGAGTTTTCCCTAGCGGGAGGAAGGAACATTCAGTACTTC
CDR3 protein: CSVPGTEFSLAGGRNIQYF

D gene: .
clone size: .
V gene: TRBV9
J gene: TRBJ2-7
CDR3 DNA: TGTGCCAGCAGCGCGGGACCTACTCACTACGAGCAGTACTTC
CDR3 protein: CASSAGPTHYEQYF

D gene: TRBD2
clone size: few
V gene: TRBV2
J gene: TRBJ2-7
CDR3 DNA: TGTGCCAGCAGTCCTGGACTAGCGGGACCCCTCGAGCAGTACTTC
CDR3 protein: CASSPGLAGPLEQYF

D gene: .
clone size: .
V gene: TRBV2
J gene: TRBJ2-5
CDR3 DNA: TGTGCCAGCAGCTATACTGAGCAAGAGACCCAGTACTTC
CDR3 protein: CASSYTEQETQYF

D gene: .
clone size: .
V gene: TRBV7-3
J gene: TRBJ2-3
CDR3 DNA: TGTGCCAGCGGTGGGACGGTGGTTGACACAGATACGCAGTATTTT
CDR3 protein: CASGGTVVDTDTQYF

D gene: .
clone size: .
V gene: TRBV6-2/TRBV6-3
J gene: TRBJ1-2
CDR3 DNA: TGTGCCAGCAGTTACAAGCCTGAAGGCTACACCTTC
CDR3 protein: CASSYKPEGYTF

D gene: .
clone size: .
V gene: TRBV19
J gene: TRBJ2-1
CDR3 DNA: TGTGCCAGTGGGTTGGGGTTTGAGCAGTTCTTC
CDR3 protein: CASGLGFEQFF

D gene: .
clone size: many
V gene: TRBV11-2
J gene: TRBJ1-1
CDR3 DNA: TGTGCCAGCAGCTTAGACAGGGAGGCTGAAGCTTTCTTT
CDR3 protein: CASSLDREAEAFF

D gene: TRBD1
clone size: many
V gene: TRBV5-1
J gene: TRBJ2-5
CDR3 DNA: TGCGCCAGCAGCTCTCAAGGACAGGGGGAGACCCAGTACTTC
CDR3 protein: CASSSQGQGETQYF

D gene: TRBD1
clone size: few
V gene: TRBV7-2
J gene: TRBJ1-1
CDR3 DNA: TGTGCCAGCAGTTTCCAGGGGGCCGGGGCGAACACTGAAGCTTTCTTT
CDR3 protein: CASSFQGAGANTEAFF

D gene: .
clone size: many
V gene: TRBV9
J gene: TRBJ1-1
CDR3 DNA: TGTGCCAGCAGCGTAGAATCCTCCATGAACACTGAAGCTTTCTTT
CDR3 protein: CASSVESSMNTEAFF

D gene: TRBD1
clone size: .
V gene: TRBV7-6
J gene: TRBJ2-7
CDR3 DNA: TGTGCCAGCAGCTTCGGAACCCGGACAGGGGGTAGTGCGGCCCACGAGCAGTACTTC
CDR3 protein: CASSFGTRTGGSAAHEQYF

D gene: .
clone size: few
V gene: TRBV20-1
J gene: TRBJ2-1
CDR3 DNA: TGCAGTGCCATTGGACTCAATGAGCAGTTCTTC
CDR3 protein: CSAIGLNEQFF

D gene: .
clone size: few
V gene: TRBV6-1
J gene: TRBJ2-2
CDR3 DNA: TGTGCCAGCAGTGAACTAGCGCAGGCCACCGGGGAGCTGTTTTTT
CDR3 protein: CASSELAQATGELFF

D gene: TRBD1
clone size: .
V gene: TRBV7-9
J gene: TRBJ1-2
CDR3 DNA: TGTGCCAGCAGCCGATGGACAGGTACTAACTATGGCTACACCTTC
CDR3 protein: CASSRWTGTNYGYTF

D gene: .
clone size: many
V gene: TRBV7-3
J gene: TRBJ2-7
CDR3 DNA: TGTGCCAGCAGCCCGGACAGTAGGGTATTAAACGAGCAGTACTTC
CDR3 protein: CASSPDSRVLNEQYF

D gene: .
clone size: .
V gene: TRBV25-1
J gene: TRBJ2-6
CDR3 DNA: TGTGCCAGCAGGAAGGGGTCTGGGGCCAACGTCCTGACTTTC
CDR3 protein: CASRKGSGANVLTF

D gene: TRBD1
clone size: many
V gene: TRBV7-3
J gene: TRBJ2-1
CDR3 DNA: TGTGCCAGCAGCTTAAGGGTTGGGCAGGGGGCCGTGGGCCGGCAGTTCTTC
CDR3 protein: CASSLRVGQGAVGRQFF

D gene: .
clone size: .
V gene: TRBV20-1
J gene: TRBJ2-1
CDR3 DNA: TGCAGTGCTAGAGCCCCTGATGTTGCATTCAATGAGCAGTTCTTC
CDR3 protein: CSARAPDVAFNEQFF

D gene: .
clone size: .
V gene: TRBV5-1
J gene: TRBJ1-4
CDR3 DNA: TGTGCCAGCAGCTTAACAGGAGCTAATGAAAAACTGTTTTTC
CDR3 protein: CASSLTGANEKLFF

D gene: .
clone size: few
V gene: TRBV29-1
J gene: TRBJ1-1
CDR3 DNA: TGCAGCGTTGGGGGCGGGGACACTGAAGCTTTCTTT
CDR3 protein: CSVGGGDTEAFF

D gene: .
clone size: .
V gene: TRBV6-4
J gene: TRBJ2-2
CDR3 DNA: TGTGCCAGCAGTGACGGGAGCACCGAGGAGCTGTTTTTT
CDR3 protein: CASSDGSTEELFF

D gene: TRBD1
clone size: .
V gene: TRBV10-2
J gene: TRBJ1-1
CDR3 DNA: TGCGCCGTCCAGGGGGCGTACACTGAAGCTTTCTTT
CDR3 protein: CAVQGAYTEAFF